Following are 6 T cell receptor beta chains from one sample sequenced in a study of blood T cell repertoires in COVID-19. TCRdb's copy holds only in-frame clones and misses some; the assay was immunoSEQ multiplex PCR. The data hold under 150,000 clones, with 75% to 85% observed a single time. The sample consisted of peripheral blood. All receptors come from a woman aged 45-60 years with acute or convalescent COVID-19.

This chain joins TRBV5-8 and TRBJ1-2; D gene ambiguous. Per germline, CDR1 SGHTS and CDR2 YDEGEE. V gave up 7 bases and J gave up 3 bases, with 10 bases separating them. The CDR3 length is 12 residues. The DNA of the CDR3 is TGTGCCAGCGGCTGGGGAGACTATGGCTACACCTTC. Translating it yields CASGWGDYGYTF.

J is TRBJ2-7 and V is TRBV6-5; 7 positions agree with TRBD1. The CDR3 is 14 residues long. The V gene's germline CDR1 is MNHEY and CDR2 SVGAGI. The trim removed 7 bases at V and 2 bases at J, leaving 8 bases unmatched. The CDR3 DNA sequence: TGTGCCAGCACCCCTAGGGGACAGACCTACGAGCAGTACTTC. Protein sequence: CASTPRGQTYEQYF.

The chain employs TRBV6-6 and TRBJ1-1; the D gene is possibly TRBD1 (6 bases). Germline values: CDR1 MNHNY, CDR2 SVGAGI (reference sequence). There are 15 residues in the CDR3. V gave up 3 bases and J gave up 0 bases, with 11 bases separating them. The CDR3 sequence: CASSYGTNLNTEAFF. For the CDR3, the DNA is TGTGCCAGCAGTTATGGGACAAATTTGAACACTGAAGCTTTCTTT.

This clone was counted only a few times. This chain links TRBV28 with TRBJ2-3; TRBD2 matches at 11 bases. The CDR3 consists of 14 residues. V lost 6 bases and J lost 4; bases outside the gene matches: 3. Germline V gene sequence: CDR1 MDHEN, CDR2 SYDVKM. The CDR3 loop reads CASSIAGGADTQYF. DNA for the CDR3: TGTGCCAGCAGCATAGCGGGGGGGGCAGATACGCAGTATTTT.

The rearrangement links TRBV12-3 or TRBV12-4 to TRBJ1-6, with TRBD1 as a possible D gene (5 bases). V lost 3 bases and J lost 7, with 7 bases in between. This CDR3 has 13 amino acids. CDR3 in DNA: TGTGCCAGCAGTTTTAAGGGGAATTCACCCCTCCACTTT. Protein sequence: CASSFKGNSPLHF.

For this clone: The sample carries other DNA sequences with the same CDR3. V and J are TRBV3-1 (or the pseudogene TRBV3-2) and TRBJ2-3; 11 nucleotides align to TRBD2. The CDR3 totals 16 residues. J lost 1 base, V lost 3 bases, and 3 bases had no gene match. Germline-derived CDR1 and CDR2 are LGHDT and YNNKEL (reference sequence). The chain's CDR3 is CASSQQLAGGTDTQYF. CDR3 coding DNA: TGTGCCAGCAGCCAGCAACTAGCGGGGGGCACAGATACGCAGTATTTT.